Listed below are T cell receptor beta chains from one sample, sequenced in a study of blood T cells in healthy people across ages. TCRdb re-called the 5' RACE reads with MiXCR, one entry per CDR3 protein. The sample consists of around 990,000 distinct CDR3 sequences, roughly two fifths of them appearing once. Sequencing was carried out using blood. Receptors were obtained from a man between 18 and 35 years old in good health. CDR3s include the opening cysteine and the closing phenylalanine or tryptophan. The D gene is left open where the match is weak. Clone size, where shown, is once, few, many, or a class for clones that have expanded.

j_gene | v_gene | abundance | d_gene | CDR3nt | CDR3aa
TRBJ2-7 | TRBV3-1 | NA | NA | TGTGCCAGCAGCCAAGATCGCAGGAGGGGGCACGAGCAGTACTTC | CASSQDRRRGHEQYF
TRBJ2-2 | TRBV7-9 | NA | TRBD1 | TGTGCCAGCAGTCTCCCTACAGGGGGGTCCGGGGAGCTGTTTTTT | CASSLPTGGSGELFF
TRBJ1-1 | TRBV11-2 | once | NA | TGTGCCAGCAGCCCCCGGGAGGGACGGAACACTGAAGCTTTCTTT | CASSPREGRNTEAFF
TRBJ1-4 | TRBV10-3 | NA | TRBD1 | TGTGCCATCAGACAGGACAGGGGGAATGAAAAACTGTTTTTT | CAIRQDRGNEKLFF
TRBJ2-3 | TRBV6-6 | NA | NA | TGTGCCAGCAGGCCCCCCAGGGACACACGCACAGATACGCAGTATTTT | CASRPPRDTRTDTQYF
TRBJ2-1 | TRBV7-2 | NA | TRBD2 | TGTGCCAGCAGCTTAGTCGGGGCTAGCGGGGTAAATGAGCAGTTCTTC | CASSLVGASGVNEQFF
TRBJ1-1 | TRBV9 | NA | TRBD1 | TGTGCCAGCAGCCCCGAGAGGGGGCGGGGAACTGAAGCTTTCTTT | CASSPERGRGTEAFF
TRBJ2-3 | TRBV28 | few | TRBD2 | TGTGCCAGCAGTTTTCTTCGGCTAGCGGGGGGTCGCACAGATACGCAGTATTTT | CASSFLRLAGGRTDTQYF
TRBJ1-5 | TRBV21-1 | NA | NA | TGTGCCAGCAGGGCGGACAGCGAGAATCAGCCCCAGCATTTT | CASRADSENQPQHF
TRBJ2-5 | TRBV9 | few | TRBD2 | TGTGCCAGCAGCGTAGGAAGGACTAGCGGGGAGGAGCAGTACTTC | CASSVGRTSGEEQYF
TRBJ1-1 | TRBV6-2/TRBV6-3 | few | NA | TGTGCCAGCAATTCCGAGACAGGCCCCACGACTGAAGCTTTCTTT | CASNSETGPTTEAFF
TRBJ1-5 | TRBV10-3 | NA | NA | TGTGCCATCAGTCACCGGGACACATATCAGCCCCAGCATTTT | CAISHRDTYQPQHF
TRBJ1-2 | TRBV6-2/TRBV6-3 | few | NA | TGTGCCAGCAGTGTGATGCCCCGGGCTGCTGAGGGCTATGGCTACACCTTC | CASSVMPRAAEGYGYTF
TRBJ2-3 | TRBV20-1 | many | NA | TGCAGTGCTAGAGAGAGGGCGCAATCTTCCCGGGGGCTTGGTCGTACAGATACGCAGTATTTT | CSARERAQSSRGLGRTDTQYF
TRBJ2-1 | TRBV3-1 | NA | NA | TGTGCCAGCAGCCGACAGTTGAGCTCCTACAATGGGCAGTTCTTC | CASSRQLSSYNGQFF
TRBJ1-2 | TRBV12-3/TRBV12-4 | NA | NA | TGTGCCAGCAGCCCACCTCTTGGCTACACCTTC | CASSPPLGYTF
TRBJ1-5 | TRBV18 | few | NA | TGTGCCAGCTCAGATTCCCCAGGAAACAATCAGCCCCAGCATTTT | CASSDSPGNNQPQHF
TRBJ2-1 | TRBV12-3/TRBV12-4 | many | NA | TGTGCCAGCAGCCCTCCGGGCGTTGAGAATGAGCAGTTCTTC | CASSPPGVENEQFF
TRBJ2-3 | TRBV9 | NA | NA | TGTGCCAGCAGCCCCCCCCCACTAGATACGCAGTATTTT | CASSPPPLDTQYF
TRBJ1-1 | TRBV3-1 | NA | NA | TGTGCCAGCAGCCAAGGAGGAGAAGCGAACACTGAAGCTTTCTTT | CASSQGGEANTEAFF
TRBJ1-2 | TRBV20-1 | NA | TRBD1 | TGCAGTGCTAGAGATCTCGCCTGGGGACAGGGGATTAACTATGGCTACACCTTC | CSARDLAWGQGINYGYTF
TRBJ1-2 | TRBV11-2 | NA | NA | TGTGCCAGCAGCTTAGAACCCGTAAACTATGGCTACACCTTC | CASSLEPVNYGYTF
TRBJ1-4 | TRBV6-2/TRBV6-3 | few | NA | TGTGCCAGCAGCCCGATTTTTACGGGTGAAAAACTGTTTTTT | CASSPIFTGEKLFF
TRBJ2-1 | TRBV6-1 | NA | NA | TGTGCCAGCGTTGAAGAAGGAGGGGGCAGTGAGCAGTTCTTC | CASVEEGGGSEQFF
TRBJ2-7 | TRBV12-5 | NA | NA | TGTGCTAGTGCGCGGGACGCCAACTACGAGCAGTACTTC | CASARDANYEQYF
TRBJ1-2 | TRBV7-2 | few | NA | TGTGCCAGCAGCGGGGGGGACACTAACTATGGCTACACCTTC | CASSGGDTNYGYTF
TRBJ1-5 | TRBV20-1 | NA | TRBD1 | TGCAGTGCTGCTACAGGGGGCCTACAGCCCCAGCATTTT | CSAATGGLQPQHF
TRBJ2-6 | TRBV5-1 | few | NA | TGCGCCAGCAGCTTCGACCCTGGGGCCAACGTCCTGACTTTC | CASSFDPGANVLTF
TRBJ2-3 | TRBV24-1 | few | NA | TGTGCCACCAGTGACCCCGGGTCCTATACGCAGTATTTT | CATSDPGSYTQYF
TRBJ1-1 | TRBV20-1 | NA | TRBD1 | TGCAGTGCTCAAAGGGGGCAGGCGAACACTGAAGCTTTCTTT | CSAQRGQANTEAFF
TRBJ1-1 | TRBV20-1 | NA | TRBD1 | TGCAGTGCTACCGGGACAGGGGCTGTCGTGAACACTGAAGCTTTCTTT | CSATGTGAVVNTEAFF
TRBJ1-4 | TRBV27 | once | TRBD1 | TGTACCAGCAGTGTACAGGGGGCTAATGAAAAACTGTTTTTT | CTSSVQGANEKLFF
TRBJ1-4 | TRBV29-1 | few | NA | TGCAGCGCGAAACTACAGGGTGCACTGTTTTTT | CSAKLQGALFF
TRBJ2-3 | TRBV12-3/TRBV12-4 | NA | NA | TGTGCCAGCAGCGTGACAGCAGATACGCAGTATTTT | CASSVTADTQYF
TRBJ2-1 | TRBV5-1 | few | TRBD2 | TGCGCCAGCAGCACCGGGGGGGCCATCTACAATGAGCAGTTCTTC | CASSTGGAIYNEQFF
TRBJ2-1 | TRBV21-1 | few | NA | TGTGCCAGCAGCAAAGTTTCGGGACTAGCGGGCGACTACAATGAGCAGTTCTTC | CASSKVSGLAGDYNEQFF